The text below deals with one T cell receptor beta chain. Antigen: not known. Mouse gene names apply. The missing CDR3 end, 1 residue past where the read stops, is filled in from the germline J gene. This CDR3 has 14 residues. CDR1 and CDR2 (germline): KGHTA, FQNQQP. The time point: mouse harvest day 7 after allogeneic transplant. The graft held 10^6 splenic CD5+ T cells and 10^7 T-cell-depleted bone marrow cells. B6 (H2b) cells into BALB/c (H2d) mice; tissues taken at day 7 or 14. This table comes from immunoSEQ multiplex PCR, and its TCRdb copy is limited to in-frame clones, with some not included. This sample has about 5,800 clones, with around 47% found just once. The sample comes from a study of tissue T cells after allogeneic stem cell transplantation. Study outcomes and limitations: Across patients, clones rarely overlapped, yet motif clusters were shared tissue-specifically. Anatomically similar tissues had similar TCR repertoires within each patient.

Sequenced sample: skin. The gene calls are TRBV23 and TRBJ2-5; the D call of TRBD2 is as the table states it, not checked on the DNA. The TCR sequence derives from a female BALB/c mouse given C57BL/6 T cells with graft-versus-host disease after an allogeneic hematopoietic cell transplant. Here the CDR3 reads CSSSHRTGGDTQYF. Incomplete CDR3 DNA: TGCTCCAGCAGTCACCGGACTGGAGGGGACACCCAGTAC.